This T cell receptor (beta chain) is from a study of blood T cell repertoires in COVID-19. As for the study in general: Sample material is recorded as cDNA or gDNA derived from T cells, B-cell-depleted T cells, or PBMCs.

Per germline, CDR1 KGHSH and CDR2 LQKENI. This CDR3 comprises 16 residues. V was shortened by 3 bases and J by 2 bases, with 15 bases between the two germline ends. Profiled with immunoSEQ multiplex PCR; TCRdb holds only in-frame clones, not every one. The sample contains some 71,000 clones, roughly 90% of which appear only once. This chain connects TRBV18 to TRBJ2-3; a possible D gene is TRBD2 (5 bases). The receptor's source is a man between 25 and 39 years old with acute or convalescent COVID-19. The material sequenced was peripheral blood. This CDR3 is CASSPSLAGLTDTQYF. CDR3 sequence (DNA): TGTGCCAGCTCACCCTCGCTAGCTGGTCTCACAGATACGCAGTATTTT.